This entry is about one TCR beta chain. What antigen it recognizes has not been identified. Base quality data are lacking; no much larger clone is found one base away. The sample comes from a study of multiple sclerosis patients with progressive multifocal leukoencephalopathy (dated by TCRdb to between 2018 and 2021). As for the study more broadly: The study examined peripheral T and B cells of MS patients who developed PML (4 under natalizumab, 1 after alemtuzumab) and treated patients who did not. From before therapy, through 6 and 12 months, up to PML onset, two natalizumab-treated patients who later developed PML were tracked longitudinally. The study aimed to detect JC virus-specific or public T-cell expansions arising at the time of PML onset.

This sample's time point label indicates: time of PML onset. The label giving this sample's treatment or condition can be read as: on natalizumab therapy at sampling. Diagnosis of PML was based on clinical and MRI findings and confirmed by finding JC virus DNA in cerebrospinal fluid. In the natalizumab-treated patients, PML developed after between 16 and 56 months of natalizumab therapy. Every listed patient had earlier received interferon beta, and every PML patient was female. Blood samples for T3 were taken at PML onset. Ficoll-Hypaque density gradient centrifugation was used to isolate peripheral blood mononuclear cells. Amplification of TRB CDR3 regions from genomic DNA was performed at survey-level depth using the immunoSEQ two-step multiplex PCR. To estimate template counts and remove amplification bias, each PCR was spiked with synthetic inline TR CDR3 controls covering all V-J pairings. Reads were processed so that amplification and sequencing bias were reduced, and quantification was performed against synthetic TR CDR3 analogs. On the authors' methods: Raw data were processed in ImmunoSEQ Analyzer, with out-of-frame sequences and CDR3s containing stop codons removed, and gene names were assigned according to IMGT nomenclature. Normalized Shannon entropy, defined as 1 minus Pielou's evenness, served as the summary measure of repertoire diversity. TRB sequences were treated as identical only when sharing V gene, J gene and CDR3. Public PML clonotypes were CDR3s found in two or more PML-onset samples but not found earlier, in controls, or in public databases. Positional CDR3 amino acid composition was analyzed in Skylign with the observed count method. TCRdb provides this immuneACCESS table in a form limited to in-frame rearrangements. Some clones are lacking; in checked studies, under half of them reflect an unresolved V gene, and why the rest are absent is not known. That table gives V, J and clone size, and the DNA gave D and trimming. Across this sample there are 25,000 to 30,000 clones, with more than 80% seen only once. The top ten constitute approximately 13% of the sample.

From the cysteine up to the phenylalanine, the CDR3 has a length of 16 residues. Of all the DNA, just the CDR3 is kept, 48 bases in frame from base 1. V sheds 3 bases and J sheds 11 bases, leaving 25 bases between their ends. The germline V gene (reference sequence) sets CDR1 to SEHNR and CDR2 to FQNEAQ. What the work shows at the level of the full study, not this receptor alone: TRB clones with frequency above 0.5% were observed only in PML patients, but the clones expanded at PML onset were found to be already present before and during natalizumab therapy. Analysis was limited to peripheral blood, even though cerebrospinal fluid or brain lymphocytes might be more informative for natalizumab-associated PML. Because of the small, descriptive cohort, whether findings reflect JC virus infection or general immunocompromise remained unclear. In most PML patients, lower normalized Shannon entropy suggested less diverse TRB repertoires, while the natalizumab-treated controls had values close to 1. When PML developed, no shared TRBV or TRBJ gene usage and no preferred TRBV-TRBJ pairings were found.

The material sequenced was PBMCs, taken from a patient treated with natalizumab. The receptor was derived from a woman aged 30 to 39 with progressive multifocal leukoencephalopathy. The chain uses TRBV7-9 and TRBJ2-5; the D segment is perhaps TRBD1 or TRBD2, each sharing 5 matched bases. DNA sequence: TGTGCCAGCAGCTTCACCTTAGGCGGGCGAATGGGGGAGCAGTACTTC. Translation gives CASSFTLGGRMGEQYF.